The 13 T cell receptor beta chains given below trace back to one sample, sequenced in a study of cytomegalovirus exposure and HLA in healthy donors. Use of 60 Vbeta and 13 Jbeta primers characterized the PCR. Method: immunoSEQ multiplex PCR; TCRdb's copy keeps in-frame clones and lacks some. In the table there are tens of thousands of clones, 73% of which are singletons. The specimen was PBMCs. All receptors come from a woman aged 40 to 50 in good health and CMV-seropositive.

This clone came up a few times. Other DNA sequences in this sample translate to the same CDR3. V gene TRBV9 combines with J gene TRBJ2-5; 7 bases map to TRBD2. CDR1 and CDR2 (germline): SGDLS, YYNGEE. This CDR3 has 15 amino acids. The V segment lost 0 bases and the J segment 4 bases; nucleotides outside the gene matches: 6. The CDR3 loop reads CASSVDSGRGETQYF. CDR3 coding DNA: TGTGCCAGCAGCGTAGATAGCGGGCGGGGAGAGACCCAGTACTTC. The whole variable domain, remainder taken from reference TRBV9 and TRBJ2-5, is DSGVTQTPKHLITATGQRVTLRCSPRSGDLSVYWYQQSLDQGLQFLIQYYNGEERAKGNILERFSAQQFPDLHSELNLSSLELGDSALYFCASSVDSGRGETQYFGPGTRLLVL.

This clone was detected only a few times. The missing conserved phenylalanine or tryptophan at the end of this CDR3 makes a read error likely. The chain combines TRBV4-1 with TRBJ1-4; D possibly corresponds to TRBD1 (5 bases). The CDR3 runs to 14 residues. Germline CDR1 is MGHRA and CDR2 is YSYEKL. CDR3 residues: CAISLGAQGEKLFV. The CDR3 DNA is TGCGCCATCAGCTTAGGGGCGCAGGGTGAAAAACTGTTTGTT.

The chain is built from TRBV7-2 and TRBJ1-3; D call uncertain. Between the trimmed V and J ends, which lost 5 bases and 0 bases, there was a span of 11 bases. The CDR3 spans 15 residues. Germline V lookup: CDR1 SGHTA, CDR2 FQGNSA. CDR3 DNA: TGTGCCAGCAGCCGAGAATCGAGCTCTGGAAACACCATATATTTT. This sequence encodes CASSRESSSGNTIYF.

CDR3 sequence reads: CAWSGEGETAYEQYF. Written as DNA, the CDR3 is TGTGCCTGGAGTGGCGAGGGCGAAACGGCCTACGAGCAGTACTTC. The chain recombines TRBV30 with TRBJ2-7, with D perhaps TRBD2 (5 bases). V dropped 1 base and J dropped 2 bases, with 15 bases sitting between them. CDR3 length equals 15 residues. Germline-derived CDR1 and CDR2 are GTSNPN and SVGIG (reference sequence). Full variable domain (remainder filled in from reference TRBV30 and TRBJ2-7): SQTIHQWPATLVQPVGSPLSLECTVEGTSNPNLYWYRQAAGRGLQLLFYSVGIGQISSEVPQNLSASRPQDRQFILSSKKLLLSDSGFYLCAWSGEGETAYEQYFGPGTRLTVT.

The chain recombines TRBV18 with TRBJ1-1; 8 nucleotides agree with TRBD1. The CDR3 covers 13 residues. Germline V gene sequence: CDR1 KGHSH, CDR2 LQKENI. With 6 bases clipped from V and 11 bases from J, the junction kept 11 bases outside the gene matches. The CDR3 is CASSTTGAEAAFF. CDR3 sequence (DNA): TGTGCCAGCTCGACGACAGGGGCAGAGGCTGCTTTCTTT.

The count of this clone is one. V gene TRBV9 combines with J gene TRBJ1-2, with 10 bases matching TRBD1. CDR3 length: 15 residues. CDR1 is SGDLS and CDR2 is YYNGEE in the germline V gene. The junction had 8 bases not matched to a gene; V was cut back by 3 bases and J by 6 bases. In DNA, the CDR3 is TGTGCCAGCAGCGCCAGACAGGGGGCGCAGGATGGCTACACCTTC. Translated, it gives CASSARQGAQDGYTF.

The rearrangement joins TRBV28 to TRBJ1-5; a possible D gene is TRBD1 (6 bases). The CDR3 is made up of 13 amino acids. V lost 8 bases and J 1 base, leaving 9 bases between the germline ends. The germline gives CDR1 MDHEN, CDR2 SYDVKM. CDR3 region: CASQDRSNQPQHF. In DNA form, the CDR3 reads TGTGCCAGCCAAGACAGGAGCAATCAGCCCCAGCATTTT.

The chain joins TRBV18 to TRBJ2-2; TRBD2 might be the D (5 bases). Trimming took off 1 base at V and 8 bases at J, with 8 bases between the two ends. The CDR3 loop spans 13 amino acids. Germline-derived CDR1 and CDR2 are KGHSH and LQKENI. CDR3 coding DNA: TGTGCCAGCTCACCACTGGGAGAGGGGGAGCTGTTTTTT. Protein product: CASSPLGEGELFF.

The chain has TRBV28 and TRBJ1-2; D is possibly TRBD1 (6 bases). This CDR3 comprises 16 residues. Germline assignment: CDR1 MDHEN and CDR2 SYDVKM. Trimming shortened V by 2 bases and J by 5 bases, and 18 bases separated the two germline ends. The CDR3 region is CASSLRVTGVRYGYTF. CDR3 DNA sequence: TGTGCCAGCAGTTTAAGGGTGACAGGCGTTAGGTATGGCTACACCTTC.

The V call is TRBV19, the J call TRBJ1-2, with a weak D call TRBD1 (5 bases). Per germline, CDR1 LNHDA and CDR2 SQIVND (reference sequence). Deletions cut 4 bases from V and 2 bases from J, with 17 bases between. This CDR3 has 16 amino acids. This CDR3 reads CASSTLGGRLNYGYTF. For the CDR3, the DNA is TGTGCCAGTAGTACGCTCGGGGGACGCTTAAACTATGGCTACACCTTC.

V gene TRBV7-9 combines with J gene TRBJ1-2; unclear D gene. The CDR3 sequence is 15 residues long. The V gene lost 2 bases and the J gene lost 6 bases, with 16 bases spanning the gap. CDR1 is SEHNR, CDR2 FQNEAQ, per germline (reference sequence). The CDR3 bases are TGTGCCAGCAGCTTATCGTGGGCCTTACTAGATGGCTACACCTTC. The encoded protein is CASSLSWALLDGYTF.

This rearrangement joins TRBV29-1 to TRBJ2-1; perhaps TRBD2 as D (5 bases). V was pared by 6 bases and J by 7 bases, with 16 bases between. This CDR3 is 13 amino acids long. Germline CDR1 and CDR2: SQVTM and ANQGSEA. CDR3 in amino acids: CSVEGVSLNEQFF. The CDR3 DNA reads TGCAGCGTCGAGGGTGTCTCCCTTAATGAGCAGTTCTTC.

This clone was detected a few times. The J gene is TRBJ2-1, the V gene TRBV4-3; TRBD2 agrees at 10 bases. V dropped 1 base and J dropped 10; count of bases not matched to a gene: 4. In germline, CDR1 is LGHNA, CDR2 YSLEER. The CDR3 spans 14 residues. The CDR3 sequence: CASSQVSGGLEQFF. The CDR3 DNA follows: TGCGCCAGCAGCCAAGTTAGCGGGGGGTTGGAGCAGTTCTTC.